The 20 T cell receptor beta chains below come from one sample, sequenced in a study of blood T cell repertoires in COVID-19. Sequencing was performed with immunoSEQ multiplex PCR; in TCRdb, only in-frame clones are kept and a portion is missing. The profile shows roughly 90,000 clones, about 85% of them singletons. Sequenced input: peripheral blood. These receptors all stem from a woman at least 80 years old with COVID-19, enrolled during active disease.

This sequence joins TRBV27 and TRBJ2-7; D call uncertain. This CDR3 is built from 13 residues. Germline CDR1 is MNHEY and CDR2 is SMNVEV (reference sequence). Trimming cost V 7 bases and J 3 bases, with 13 bases left between them. The CDR3 sequence is CASKPSFRYEQYF. CDR3 DNA: TGTGCCAGCAAGCCGTCCTTTCGCTACGAGCAGTACTTC.

The chain recombines TRBV12-3 or TRBV12-4 with TRBJ1-1; 8 nucleotides agree with TRBD1. The CDR3 runs to 12 residues. V shed 8 bases, J shed 4 bases, and the junction held 3 bases outside the gene matches. The CDR3 nucleotides are TGTGCCAGCTACAGGGGGGGCACTGAAGCTTTCTTT. It is translated as CASYRGGTEAFF.

The chain uses TRBV5-4 and TRBJ1-1; D may be TRBD1 (5 bases). The CDR3 runs 13 residues. Germline CDR1 reads SGHNT; CDR2 reads YYREEE (reference sequence). Trimming removed 5 bases at V and 1 base at J, with 9 bases between. CDR3 loop: CASRGGGNTEAFF. The CDR3 coding sequence is TGTGCCAGCAGGGGCGGGGGGAACACTGAAGCTTTCTTT.

The chain recombines TRBV7-8 with TRBJ1-3; D gene uncertain. The CDR3 has 14 amino acids. Trimming stripped 7 bases from V and 0 bases from J, with 10 bases between. Germline V gives CDR1 SGHVS, CDR2 FQNEAQ. As DNA, the CDR3 is TGTGCCAGCAAATACGGGGACTCTGGAAACACCATATATTTT. Its protein is CASKYGDSGNTIYF.

V and J are TRBV5-8 and TRBJ1-5; D remains unclear. Trimming shortened V by 0 bases and J by 5 bases, and 6 bases separated the two germline ends. There are 13 residues in the CDR3. The germline V gene encodes CDR1 SGHTS and CDR2 YDEGEE. DNA for the CDR3: TGTGCCAGCAGCTTGGGTTTAGATCAGCCCCAGCATTTT. Translating it yields CASSLGLDQPQHF.

The rearrangement joins TRBV29-1 to TRBJ1-2; TRBD1 agrees at 7 bases. V shed 7 bases and J 4 bases; nucleotides not matched to a gene: 6. Germline assignment: CDR1 SQVTM and CDR2 ANQGSEA. CDR3 length: 12 amino acids. CDR3 in DNA: TGCAGCGCCAAGGGACAGCTCTATGGCTACACCTTC. Its translation is CSAKGQLYGYTF.

The CDR3 bases are TGTGCCAGCAGCACAGCCTACACTGAAGCTTTCTTT. This translates into CASSTAYTEAFF. The chain employs TRBV28 and TRBJ1-1; no reliable D call. Germline assignment: CDR1 MDHEN and CDR2 SYDVKM. The CDR3 runs 12 residues. The V end was cut by 6 bases, the J end by 3 bases, with 8 bases between.

CDR3 in amino acids: CASSLAGTSGETQYF. The CDR3 nucleotides are TGTGCCAGCAGCTTGGCCGGGACTAGCGGAGAGACCCAGTACTTC. V usage is TRBV5-5 and J usage is TRBJ2-5; 11 bases match TRBD2. Germline V gene lookup returns CDR1 SGHKS and CDR2 YYEKEE (reference sequence). V was clipped by 0 bases and J by 4 bases; unmatched bases: 2. The CDR3 is made up of 15 amino acids. Based on the CDR3 plus reference TRBV5-5 and TRBJ2-5, the full variable domain is DAGVTQSPTHLIKTRGQQVTLRCSPISGHKSVSWYQQVLGQGPQFIFQYYEKEERGRGNFPDRFSARQFPNYSSELNVNALLLGDSALYLCASSLAGTSGETQYFGPGTRLLVL.

This chain connects TRBV18 to TRBJ2-5; D is undetermined. Germline V gives CDR1 KGHSH, CDR2 LQKENI. V dropped 5 bases and J dropped 5 bases, with 6 bases sitting between them. This CDR3 comprises 11 residues. CDR3 in DNA: TGTGCCAGCTCAACCAGTGAGACCCAGTACTTC. Translation: CASSTSETQYF.

The chain employs TRBV11-2 and TRBJ2-2; TRBD1 matches 9 bases. In germline, CDR1 is SGHAT, CDR2 FQNNGV. The CDR3 totals 13 residues. Trimming removed 4 bases from V and 12 bases from J; junction bases left unmatched: 6. The CDR3: CASSSDRGSQLFF. As DNA, the CDR3 is TGTGCCAGCAGCTCGGACAGGGGAAGTCAGCTGTTTTTT.

The gene calls are TRBV3-1 (or the pseudogene TRBV3-2) and TRBJ1-5; tentative D call: TRBD1 (5 bases). The V end was cut by 1 base, the J end by 7 bases, with 14 bases between. Germline V gene lookup returns CDR1 LGHDT and CDR2 YNNKEL (reference sequence). The CDR3 loop spans 15 amino acids. The CDR3 loop is CASSQAGQGYQPQHF. In nucleotides, the CDR3 is TGTGCCAGCAGCCAAGCTGGGCAGGGTTACCAGCCCCAGCATTTT.

This clone was seen a few times. This chain joins TRBV10-3 and TRBJ1-1, with D unresolved. The CDR3 totals 13 residues. Germline V gene data show CDR1 as ENHRY and CDR2 as SYGVKD. Trimming took 4 bases from V and 2 from J, leaving 8 bases between them. CDR3 DNA sequence: TGTGCCATCAGTGTTACTAGTAACACTGAAGCTTTCTTT. Translation gives CAISVTSNTEAFF.

This chain connects TRBV7-8 to TRBJ2-7; D gene ambiguous. The CDR3 totals 13 residues. V lost 2 bases, J lost 0 bases, and 5 bases lay in between. Germline CDR1 is SGHVS and CDR2 is FQNEAQ. The chain's CDR3 is CASSLIDSYEQYF. The DNA of the CDR3 is TGTGCCAGCAGCTTAATAGACTCCTACGAGCAGTACTTC.

The rearrangement uses TRBV28 and TRBJ2-3; 9 nucleotides match TRBD1. Per germline, CDR1 MDHEN and CDR2 SYDVKM. J lost 5 bases, V lost 2 bases, and 8 bases had no gene match. The CDR3 has 16 residues. The CDR3 DNA follows: TGTGCCAGCAGTTTACGTAGGACAGGGGCGGTAGATACGCAGTATTTT. The encoded protein is CASSLRRTGAVDTQYF.

This clone was seen more than once but under ten times. The rearrangement joins TRBV9 to TRBJ2-7, with a tentative D call TRBD1 (5 bases). CDR3 length: 14 amino acids. V was cut by 0 bases and J by 4 bases, with 11 bases left in between. Germline CDR1 is SGDLS and CDR2 is YYNGEE. The CDR3 region has the DNA TGTGCCAGCAGCGTAGGGGTCAGGGCGTACGAGCAGTACTTC. This sequence encodes CASSVGVRAYEQYF.

The chain joins TRBV27 to TRBJ2-6; D is possibly TRBD1 (5 bases). This CDR3 region has 17 residues. Germline loops: CDR1 MNHEY, CDR2 SMNVEV (reference sequence). V lost 3 bases and J lost 0, with 12 bases in between. Here the CDR3 reads CASSFQGRLSGANVLTF. CDR3 nucleotide sequence: TGTGCCAGCAGTTTCCAGGGCAGGCTCTCTGGGGCCAACGTCCTGACTTTC. Filled out from reference TRBV27 and TRBJ2-6, the complete variable domain reads EAQVTQNPRYLITVTGKKLTVTCSQNMNHEYMSWYRQDPGLGLRQIYYSMNVEVTDKGDVPEGYKVSRKEKRNFPLILESPSPNQTSLYFCASSFQGRLSGANVLTFGAGSRLTVL.

This clone turned up a few times. The rearrangement joins TRBV18 to TRBJ2-2; D might be TRBD1 (6 bases). The CDR3 is made up of 16 amino acids. Per germline, CDR1 KGHSH and CDR2 LQKENI. V was cut by 4 bases and J by 7 bases, with 19 bases left in between. CDR3 DNA: TGTGCCAGCTCACGAGGTGCCAGGGGCTACGGCGGGGAGCTGTTTTTT. It codes for CASSRGARGYGGELFF.

The chain has TRBV7-8 and TRBJ2-5; 11 bases map to TRBD1. The germline V gene has CDR1 SGHVS and CDR2 FQNEAQ. Trimming removed 5 bases from V and 6 bases from J; junction bases left unmatched: 11. The CDR3 loop spans 16 amino acids. CDR3 DNA sequence: TGTGCCAGCAGCGAGCGGACAGGGGGCCCGGATAAGACCCAGTACTTC. It yields the protein CASSERTGGPDKTQYF. Full variable domain (remainder filled in from reference TRBV7-8 and TRBJ2-5): GAGVSQSPRYKVAKRGQDVALRCDPISGHVSLFWYQQALGQGPEFLTYFQNEAQLDKSGLPSDRFFAERPEGSVSTLKIQRTQQEDSAVYLCASSERTGGPDKTQYFGPGTRLLVL.

The chain joins TRBV10-3 to TRBJ2-2, with 7 bases that match TRBD1. The junction had 3 bases not matched to a gene; V was cut back by 2 bases and J by 12 bases. CDR3 length equals 12 residues. CDR1 and CDR2 from the germline V gene are ENHRY and SYGVKD. The CDR3 coding sequence is TGTGCCATCAGTGAGACAGGGGAAAAGCTGTTTTTT. Translation: CAISETGEKLFF.

The chain carries TRBV5-1 and TRBJ2-3, with TRBD2 matching over 12 bases. CDR1 and CDR2 from the germline V gene are SGHRS and YFSETQ. The junction had 15 bases not matched to a gene; V was cut back by 6 bases and J by 4 bases. This CDR3 has 18 residues. This CDR3 reads CASTLGTSGPGPADTQYF. CDR3 bases: TGCGCCAGCACCCTCGGGACTAGCGGGCCGGGGCCCGCAGATACGCAGTATTTT. The variable domain in full, with the rest retrieved from reference TRBV5-1 and TRBJ2-3, is KAGVTQTPRYLIKTRGQQVTLSCSPISGHRSVSWYQQTPGQGLQFLFEYFSETQRNKGNFPGRFSGRQFSNSRSEMNVSTLELGDSALYLCASTLGTSGPGPADTQYFGPGTRLTVL.